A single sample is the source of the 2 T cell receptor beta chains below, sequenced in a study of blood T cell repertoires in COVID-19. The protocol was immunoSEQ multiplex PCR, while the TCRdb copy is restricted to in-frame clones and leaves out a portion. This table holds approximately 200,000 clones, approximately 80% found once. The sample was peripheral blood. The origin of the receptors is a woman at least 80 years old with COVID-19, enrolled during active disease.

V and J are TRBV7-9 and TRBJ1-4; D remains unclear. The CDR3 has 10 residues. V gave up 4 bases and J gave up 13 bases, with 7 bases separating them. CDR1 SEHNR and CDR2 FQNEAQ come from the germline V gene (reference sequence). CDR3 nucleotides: TGTGCCAGCAGCTCGGAGGCACTGTTTTTT. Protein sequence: CASSSEALFF.

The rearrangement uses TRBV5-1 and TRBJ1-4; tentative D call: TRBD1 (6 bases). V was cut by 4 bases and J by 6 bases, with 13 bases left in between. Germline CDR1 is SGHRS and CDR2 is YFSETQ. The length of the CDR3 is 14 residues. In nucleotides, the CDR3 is TGCGCCAGCAGCGTTCAGGGGCAGCATGAAAAACTGTTTTTT. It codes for CASSVQGQHEKLFF.